This T cell receptor (beta chain) stems from a study of T cell changes during pregnancy in multiple sclerosis. This CDR3 spans 14 amino acids. Per the germline V gene, CDR1 is SGHAT and CDR2 is FQNNGV. With 4 bases clipped from V and 4 bases from J, the junction kept 7 bases outside the gene matches. Data came from immunoSEQ multiplex PCR; TCRdb stores just in-frame clones and leaves some out. The sample lists about 73,000 clones, 90% occurring once. The V and J genes are TRBV11-2 and TRBJ2-7; 7 bases map to TRBD2. This clonotype originated in a female donor in good health, enrolled as a control in a pregnancy study. Sequences were derived from peripheral blood, sampled after pregnancy. The CDR3 here is CASSSRLAGYEQYF. The CDR3 bases are TGTGCCAGCAGCTCTCGACTAGCCGGATACGAGCAGTACTTC.